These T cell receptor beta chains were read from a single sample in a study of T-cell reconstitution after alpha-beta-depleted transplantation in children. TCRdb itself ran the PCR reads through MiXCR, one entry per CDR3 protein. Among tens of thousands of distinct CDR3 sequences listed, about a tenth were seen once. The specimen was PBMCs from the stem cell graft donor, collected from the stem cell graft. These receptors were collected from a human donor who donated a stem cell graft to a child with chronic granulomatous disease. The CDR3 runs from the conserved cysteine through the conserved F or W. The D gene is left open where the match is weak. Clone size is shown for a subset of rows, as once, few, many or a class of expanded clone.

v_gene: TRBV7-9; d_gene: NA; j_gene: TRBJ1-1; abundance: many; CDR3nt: TGTGCCAGCAGCTTAACAGTTAACACTGAAGCTTTCTTT; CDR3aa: CASSLTVNTEAFF
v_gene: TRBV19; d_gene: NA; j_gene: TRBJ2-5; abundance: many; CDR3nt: TGTGCCAGTAGTAAGCTGGGTCGGGAGACCCAGTACTTC; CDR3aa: CASSKLGRETQYF
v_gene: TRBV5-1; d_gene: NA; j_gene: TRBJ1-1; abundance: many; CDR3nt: TGCGCCAGCAGCTTCTCAGGGCGGAACACTGAAGCTTTCTTT; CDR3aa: CASSFSGRNTEAFF
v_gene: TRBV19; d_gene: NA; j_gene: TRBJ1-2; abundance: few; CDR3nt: TGTGCCAGTAGTATAGACGGGACCCTTACGTGGGAAGATGGCTACACCTTC; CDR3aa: CASSIDGTLTWEDGYTF
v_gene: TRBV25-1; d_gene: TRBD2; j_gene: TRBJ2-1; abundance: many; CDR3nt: TGTGCCAGCAAGCCAGGACTAGCGGGGGGCCACGACTACAATGAGCAGTTCTTC; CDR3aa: CASKPGLAGGHDYNEQFF
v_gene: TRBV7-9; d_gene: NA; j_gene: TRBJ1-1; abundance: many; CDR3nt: TGTGCCAGCAGCCCAGTGACGAACACTGAAGCTTTCTTT; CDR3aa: CASSPVTNTEAFF
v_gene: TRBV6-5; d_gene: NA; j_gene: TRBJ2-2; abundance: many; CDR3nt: TGTGCCAGCAGTTATAGGTTTATGGGCGGGGAGCTGTTTTTT; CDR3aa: CASSYRFMGGELFF
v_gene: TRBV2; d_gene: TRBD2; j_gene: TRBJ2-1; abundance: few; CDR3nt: TGTGCCAGCTGCCGATCGGGACTAGCGGGAGGGGGTAACTACAATGAGCAGTTCTTC; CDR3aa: CASCRSGLAGGGNYNEQFF
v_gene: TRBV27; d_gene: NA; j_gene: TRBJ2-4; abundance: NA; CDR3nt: TGTGCCAGCAGTCCCAGAGTTTCGGGGCCCAAAAACATTCAGTACTTC; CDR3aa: CASSPRVSGPKNIQYF
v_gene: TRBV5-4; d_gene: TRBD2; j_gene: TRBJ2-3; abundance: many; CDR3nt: TGTGCCAGCAGCTTCTACAGCGGGGGGGCCTCAGATACGCAGTATTTT; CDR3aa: CASSFYSGGASDTQYF
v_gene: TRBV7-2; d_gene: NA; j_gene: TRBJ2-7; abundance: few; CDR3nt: TGTGCCAGCAGCTTAGCGGGGACCTACGAGCAGTACTTC; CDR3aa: CASSLAGTYEQYF
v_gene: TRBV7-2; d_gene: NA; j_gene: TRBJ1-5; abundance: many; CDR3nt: TGTGCCAGCAGCTTAGTTGGGGGTATGCAGGATCAGCCCCAGCATTTT; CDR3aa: CASSLVGGMQDQPQHF
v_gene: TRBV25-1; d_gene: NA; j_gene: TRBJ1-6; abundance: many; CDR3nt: TGTGCCAGCAGTGGAGAAACTACGGGTTCACCCCTCCACTTT; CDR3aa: CASSGETTGSPLHF
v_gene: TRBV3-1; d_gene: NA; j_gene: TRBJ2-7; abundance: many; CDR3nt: TGTGCCAGCAGCAATACAGCGGGTTACGAGCAGTACTTC; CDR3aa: CASSNTAGYEQYF
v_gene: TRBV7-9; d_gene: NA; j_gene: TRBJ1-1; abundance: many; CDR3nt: TGTGCCAGCGGACCAGGGGACACTGAAGCTTTCTTT; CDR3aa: CASGPGDTEAFF
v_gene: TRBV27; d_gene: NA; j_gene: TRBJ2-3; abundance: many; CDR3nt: TGTGCCAGCAGTTGGGGGACACCGCCCACAGATACGCAGTATTTT; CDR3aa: CASSWGTPPTDTQYF
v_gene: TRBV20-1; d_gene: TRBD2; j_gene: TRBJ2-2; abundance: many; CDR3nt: TGCAGTGCTAGACTACTAGAGGGACTAGCGGGAACTCCCGGGGAGCTGTTTTTT; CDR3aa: CSARLLEGLAGTPGELFF
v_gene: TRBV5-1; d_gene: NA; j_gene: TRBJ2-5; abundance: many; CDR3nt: TGCGCCAGCAGCTTGGGTGGAGGGCAAGAGACCCAGTACTTC; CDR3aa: CASSLGGGQETQYF
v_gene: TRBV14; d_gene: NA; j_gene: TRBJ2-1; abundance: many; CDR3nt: TGTGCCAGCAGCCATCTAGGCAATGAGCAGTTCTTC; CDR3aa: CASSHLGNEQFF
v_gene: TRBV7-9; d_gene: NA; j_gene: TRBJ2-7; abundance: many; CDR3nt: TGTGCCAGCAGCCATGGGGACTCTTCTAGAGAGCAGTACTTC; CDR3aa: CASSHGDSSREQYF
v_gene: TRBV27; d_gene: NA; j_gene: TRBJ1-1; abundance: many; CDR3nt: TGTGCCAGCAGTCCGCGGGTAGGCACTGAAGCTTTCTTT; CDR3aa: CASSPRVGTEAFF
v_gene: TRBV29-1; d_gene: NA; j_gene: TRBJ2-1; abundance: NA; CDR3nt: TGCAGCGTTGAAGATCTGGGCAGTGGGAAAATGAATGAGCAGTTCTTC; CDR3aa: CSVEDLGSGKMNEQFF
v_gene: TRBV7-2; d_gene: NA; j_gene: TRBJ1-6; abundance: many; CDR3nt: TGTGCCAGCAGGGACAGCAATTCACCCCTCCACTTT; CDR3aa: CASRDSNSPLHF
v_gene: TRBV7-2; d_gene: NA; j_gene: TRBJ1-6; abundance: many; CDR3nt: TGTGCCAGCAGAAGGGGCCAGATAGGGGTTTCACCCCTCCACTTT; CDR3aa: CASRRGQIGVSPLHF
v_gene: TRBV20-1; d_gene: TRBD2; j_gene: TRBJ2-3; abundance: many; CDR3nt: TGCAGTGCGCCCGACCAGCGGGGGGGCCTGACAGATACGCAGTATTTT; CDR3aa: CSAPDQRGGLTDTQYF
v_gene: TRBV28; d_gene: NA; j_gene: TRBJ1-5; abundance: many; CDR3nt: TGTGCCAGCAGTTTCCTTGATCAGCCCCAGCATTTT; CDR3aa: CASSFLDQPQHF
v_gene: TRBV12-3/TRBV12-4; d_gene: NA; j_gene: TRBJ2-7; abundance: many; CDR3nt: TGTGCCAGCAGGCCGCGACGGAACTCCTACGAGCAGTACTTC; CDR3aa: CASRPRRNSYEQYF
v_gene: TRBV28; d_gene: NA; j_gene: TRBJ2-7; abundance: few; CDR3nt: TGTGCCAGCAGCACCCGCGGAGGGCAGTACTTC; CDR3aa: CASSTRGGQYF
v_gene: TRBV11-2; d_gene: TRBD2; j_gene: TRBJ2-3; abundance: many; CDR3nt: TGTGCCAGCACCCCGTCTGAGCGGGGGGGCGGGGCAGATACGCAGTATTTT; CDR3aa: CASTPSERGGGADTQYF
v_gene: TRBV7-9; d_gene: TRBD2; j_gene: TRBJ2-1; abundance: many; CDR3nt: TGTGCCAGCAGCTTGGCGGGGCTAGCGGGGCTGAGCTCCTACAATGAGCAGTTCTTC; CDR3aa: CASSLAGLAGLSSYNEQFF
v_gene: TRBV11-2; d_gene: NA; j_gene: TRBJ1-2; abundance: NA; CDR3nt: TGTGCCAGCAGCTTAGGGCCTAATAACTATGGCTACACCTTC; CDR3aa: CASSLGPNNYGYTF
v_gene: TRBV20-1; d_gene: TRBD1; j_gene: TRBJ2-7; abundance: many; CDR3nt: TGCAGTGCTAGATCCGGGACAGTCCTTTCCTACGAGCAGTACTTC; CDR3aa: CSARSGTVLSYEQYF
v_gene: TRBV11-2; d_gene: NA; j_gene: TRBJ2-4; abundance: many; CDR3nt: TGTGCCAGCAGCTTATTTGGCGAGGGAGCCAAAAACATTCAGTACTTC; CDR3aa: CASSLFGEGAKNIQYF
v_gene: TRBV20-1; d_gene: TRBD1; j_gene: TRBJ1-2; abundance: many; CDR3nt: TGCAGTGCTAGCGACCAGGGGGGCATCTATGGCTACACCTTC; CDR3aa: CSASDQGGIYGYTF
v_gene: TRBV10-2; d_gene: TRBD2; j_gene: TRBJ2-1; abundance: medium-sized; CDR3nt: TGCGCCAGCAGTGAGGTTCTAGCGGCTTCCTACAATGAGCAGTTCTTC; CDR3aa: CASSEVLAASYNEQFF
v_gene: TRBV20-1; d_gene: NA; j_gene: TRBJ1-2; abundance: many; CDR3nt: TGCAGTGCCAGCAAGGGAGAAAATGGCTACACCTTC; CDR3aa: CSASKGENGYTF
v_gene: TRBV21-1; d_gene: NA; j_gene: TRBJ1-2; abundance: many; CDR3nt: TGTGCCAGCTCGAAGACAGGGGAACCCTCTGGCTACACCTTC; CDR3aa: CASSKTGEPSGYTF